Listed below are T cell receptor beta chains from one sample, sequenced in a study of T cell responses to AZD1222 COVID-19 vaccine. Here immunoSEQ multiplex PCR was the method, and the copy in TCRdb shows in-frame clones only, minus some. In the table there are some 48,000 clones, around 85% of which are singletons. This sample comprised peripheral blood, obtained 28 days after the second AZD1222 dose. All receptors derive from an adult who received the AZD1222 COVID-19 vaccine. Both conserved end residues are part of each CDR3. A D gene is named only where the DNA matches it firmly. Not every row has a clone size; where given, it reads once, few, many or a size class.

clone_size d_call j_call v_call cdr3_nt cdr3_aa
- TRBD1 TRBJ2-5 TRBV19 TGTGCCAGTAGCCCTAACAGGGGGTGGGAGACCCAGTACTTC CASSPNRGWETQYF
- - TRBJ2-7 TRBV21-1 TGTGCCAGCAGCCCCATTGGGACAGGGGACTCCTACGAGCAGTACTTC CASSPIGTGDSYEQYF
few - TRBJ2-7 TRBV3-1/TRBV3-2 TGTGCCAGCAGCCAAGCCAGGAGTTACGAGCAGTACTTC CASSQARSYEQYF
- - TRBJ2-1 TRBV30 TGTGCCTGGAGTGTACGATTCGGTGAGCAGTTCTTC CAWSVRFGEQFF
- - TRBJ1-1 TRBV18 TGTGCCAGCTCACCACCGGCAGGACGATCTGAAGCTTTCTTT CASSPPAGRSEAFF
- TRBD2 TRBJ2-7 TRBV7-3 TGTGCCAGCAGCTTAACCGGTAGCGGGACTCTTTACGAGCAGTACTTC CASSLTGSGTLYEQYF
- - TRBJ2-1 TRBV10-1 TGCGCCAGCAGTAGGGGCGGAGGGGAGCAGTTCTTC CASSRGGGEQFF
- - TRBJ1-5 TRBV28 TGTGCCACCGAGGGACCTTATAGCAATCAGCCCCAGCATTTT CATEGPYSNQPQHF
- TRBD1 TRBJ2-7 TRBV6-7 TGTGCCAGCAGTTACGAGACAGGGGGCTACGAGCAGTACTTC CASSYETGGYEQYF
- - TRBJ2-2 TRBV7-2 TGTGCCAGCAGCTCGCAACGGACGGGGGAGCTGTTTTTT CASSSQRTGELFF
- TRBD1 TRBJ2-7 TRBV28 TGTGCCAGCAGTTTAGGACAGGGACTCTACGAGCAGTACTTC CASSLGQGLYEQYF
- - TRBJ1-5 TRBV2 TGTGCCAGCAGTGAATGGGCAGGGATTAGCAATCAGCCCCAGCATTTT CASSEWAGISNQPQHF
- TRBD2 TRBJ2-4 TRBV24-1 TGTGCCACCAGGACCCCAAGGGGACTAGCCGGTACTAAAAACATTCAGTACTTC CATRTPRGLAGTKNIQYF
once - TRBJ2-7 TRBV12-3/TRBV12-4 TGTGCCAGCAGCCCTCAGAGTTACGAGCAGTACTTC CASSPQSYEQYF
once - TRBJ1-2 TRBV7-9 TGTGCCAGCAGCTTACTAGGGGGGGAAACGGCCTATGGCTACACCTTC CASSLLGGETAYGYTF
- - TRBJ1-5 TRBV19 TGTGCCAGTACCTTTCGTAGGGTTAGCAATCAGCCCCAGCATTTT CASTFRRVSNQPQHF
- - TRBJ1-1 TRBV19 TGTGCCAGTAGGAGGAAGGCGGACACTGAAGCTTTCTTT CASRRKADTEAFF
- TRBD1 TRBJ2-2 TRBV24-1 TGTGCCACCAGTGATTCATCTCCCAGGGGGTACACCGGGGAGCTGTTTTTT CATSDSSPRGYTGELFF
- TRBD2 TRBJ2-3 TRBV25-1 TGTGCCAGCAGCCTGGGACTAGCGGGAGTGGTAGATACGCAGTATTTT CASSLGLAGVVDTQYF
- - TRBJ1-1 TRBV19 TGTGCCAGTAGTATATTTCAGGCCGGCACTGAAGCTTTCTTT CASSIFQAGTEAFF
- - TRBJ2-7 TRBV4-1 TGCGCCAGCAGCCACCGACAAGGAAACTACGAGCAGTACTTC CASSHRQGNYEQYF
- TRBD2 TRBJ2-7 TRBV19 TGTGCCAGTAGCCCTATACTAGCGGCTTATTCCTACGAGCAGTACTTC CASSPILAAYSYEQYF
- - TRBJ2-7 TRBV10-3 TGTGCCATCAGTGATACTAGTGCGGACTACGAGCAGTACTTC CAISDTSADYEQYF
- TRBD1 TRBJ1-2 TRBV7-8 TGTGCCAGCAGCTTAGTCGGTGGCAGGGGGCGCGGGGGCTACACCTTC CASSLVGGRGRGGYTF
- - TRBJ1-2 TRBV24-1 TGTGCCACCCAGGGTCAGGGGACTAACTATGGCTACACCTTC CATQGQGTNYGYTF
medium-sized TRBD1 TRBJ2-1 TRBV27 TGTGCCAGCATCCCGACAGGGGGCAGCTCCTACAATGAGCAGTTCTTC CASIPTGGSSYNEQFF
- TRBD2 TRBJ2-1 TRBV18 TGTGCCAGCTCACCACCGGCTAGCGGGAGGGACAATGAGCAGTTCTTC CASSPPASGRDNEQFF
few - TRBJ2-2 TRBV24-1 TGTGCCACCAGTGATCGGACAGAGCCTACCGGGGAGCTGTTTTTT CATSDRTEPTGELFF
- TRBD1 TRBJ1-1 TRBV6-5 TGTGCCAGCAGTTACCCGACAGGGAAGAGCACTGAAGCTTTCTTT CASSYPTGKSTEAFF
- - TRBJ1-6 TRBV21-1 TGTGCCAGCAGCAAAGGGGGCCGGAGGGATTCACCCCTCCACTTT CASSKGGRRDSPLHF
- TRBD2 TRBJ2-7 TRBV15 TGTGCCACCAGCGGGCGGCTAGCGGGAGTTTACGAGCAGTACTTC CATSGRLAGVYEQYF
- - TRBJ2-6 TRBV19 TGTGCCAGTAGTATAGGGGAGGCTGGTGGGGCCAACGTCCTGACTTTC CASSIGEAGGANVLTF
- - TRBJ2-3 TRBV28 TGTGCCAGCACAATACAACAAACTAGCACAGATACGCAGTATTTT CASTIQQTSTDTQYF
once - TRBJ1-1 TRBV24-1 TGTGCCACCAGTGGTGGCCACCAAAACACTGAAGCTTTCTTT CATSGGHQNTEAFF
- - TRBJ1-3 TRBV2 TGTGCCAGCAGTGGCATGACAAGGCTTTCTGGAAACACCATATATTTT CASSGMTRLSGNTIYF
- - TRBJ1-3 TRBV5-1 TGCGCCAGCAGCTTGGGCGGTAGCTCTGGAAACACCATATATTTT CASSLGGSSGNTIYF
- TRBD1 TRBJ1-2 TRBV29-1 TGCAGCGTGGGACAGGGGTATGGCTACACCTTC CSVGQGYGYTF
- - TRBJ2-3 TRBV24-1 TGTGCCACCAGTGGGGACACTACCACAGATACGCAGTATTTT CATSGDTTTDTQYF
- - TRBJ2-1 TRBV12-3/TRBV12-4 TGTGCCAGCAGTCGAAGAAGGGAGCAGTTCTTC CASSRRREQFF
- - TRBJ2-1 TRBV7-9 TGTGCCAGCAGCTCATATAGACCCGAGCGGTTCTTC CASSSYRPERFF
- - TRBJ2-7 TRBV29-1 TGCAGCGTTGAGACTTCCTACGAGCAGTACTTC CSVETSYEQYF
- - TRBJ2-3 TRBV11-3 TGTGCCAGCAGCCTAAGGGGGACCCGGAGGGCAGATACGCAGTATTTT CASSLRGTRRADTQYF
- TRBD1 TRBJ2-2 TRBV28 TGTGCCAGCAGTTTCCCCGGACAGGGGTCCGGGGAGCTGTTTTTT CASSFPGQGSGELFF
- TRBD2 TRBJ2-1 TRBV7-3 TGTGCCAGCAGCTTACCTAGCGGGAGCATTTTTGAGCAGTTCTTC CASSLPSGSIFEQFF
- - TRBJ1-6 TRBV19 TGTGCCAGTCCGGCGCCCAAAGAGGGGGGCCGATTT CASPAPKEGGRF
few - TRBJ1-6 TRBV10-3 TGTGCCATCAGTGAGTCGTCGGGGGGTTCGGGTTCACCCCTCCACTTT CAISESSGGSGSPLHF
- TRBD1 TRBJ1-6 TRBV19 TGTGCCAGTACCTTGACAGGGGATCATTCACCCCTCCACTTT CASTLTGDHSPLHF
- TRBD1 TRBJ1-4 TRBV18 TGTGCCAGCTCCCCCAGGACAGGGGGGGACGAAAAACTGTTTTTT CASSPRTGGDEKLFF
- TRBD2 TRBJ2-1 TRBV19 TGTGCCAGTAGTATAGAGAGCCTAGCGGAAAACAATGAGCAGTTCTTC CASSIESLAENNEQFF
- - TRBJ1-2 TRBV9 TGTGCCAGCAGCGTAGGATCCCAGTCTGGCTACACCTTC CASSVGSQSGYTF
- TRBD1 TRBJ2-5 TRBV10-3 TGTGCCATCAGTGGACAGGGTGCGGGCTCGGTCCAAGAGACCCAGTACTTC CAISGQGAGSVQETQYF
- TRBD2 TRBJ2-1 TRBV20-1 TGCAGTGCTAGTGGAGCGGGAGTTTGGGACAATGAGCAGTTCTTC CSASGAGVWDNEQFF
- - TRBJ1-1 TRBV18 TGTGCCAGCTCACCCCTACCGGCCAGCAACACTGAAGCTTTCTTT CASSPLPASNTEAFF